The 5 T cell receptor beta chains in this list originate from one sample, sequenced in a study of T cell changes during pregnancy in multiple sclerosis. Using immunoSEQ multiplex PCR, the repertoire was profiled, and TCRdb retains in-frame clones only, with some absent. The sample shows 55,000 to 70,000 clones, 85% to 95% of them seen only once. Sample: CD8+ T cells from peripheral blood mononuclear cells, taken in the third trimester of pregnancy. Receptor source: a female donor in good health, enrolled as a control in a pregnancy study.

V and J are TRBV7-8 and TRBJ2-2; a possible D gene is TRBD2 (6 bases). The CDR3 length is 16 residues. CDR1 and CDR2 (germline): SGHVS, FQNEAQ. V lost 7 bases and J 8 bases, leaving 23 bases between the germline ends. Here the CDR3 DNA reads TGTGCCAGCATAATTACCGTCGGGGGAGCCACTGGGGAGCTGTTTTTT. It specifies CASIITVGGATGELFF.

The chain couples TRBV25-1 to TRBJ1-2, with unresolved D. This CDR3 is built from 12 residues. Germline V gene data show CDR1 as MGHDK and CDR2 as SYGVNS. V lost 8 bases and J lost 5, with 12 bases in between. The chain's CDR3 is CASPKRVYGYTF. CDR3 in DNA: TGTGCCAGCCCAAAGAGGGTGTATGGCTACACCTTC.

The chain combines TRBV2 with TRBJ2-2; a weak D match, TRBD2 (5 bases). The CDR3 spans 12 residues. Germline assignment: CDR1 SNHLY and CDR2 FYNNEI. Trimming left V 5 bases short and J 6 bases short, with 7 bases between. CDR3 nucleotide sequence: TGTGCCAGCAGTTCGGACTCCGGGGAGCTGTTTTTT. This encodes CASSSDSGELFF.

The rearrangement joins TRBV6-1 to TRBJ1-2; perhaps TRBD1 as D (6 bases). This CDR3 comprises 15 residues. From germline, CDR1 is MNHNS and CDR2 SASEGT. V lost 3 bases and J lost 0, with 11 bases in between. This CDR3 is CASSEWDNANYGYTF. The CDR3 DNA reads TGTGCCAGCAGTGAGTGGGACAACGCTAACTATGGCTACACCTTC.

The chain links TRBV29-1 to TRBJ1-2, with D uncertain. Deletions cut 0 bases from V and 3 bases from J, with 8 bases between. The CDR3 has 13 amino acids. In germline, CDR1 is SQVTM, CDR2 ANQGSEA. DNA for the CDR3: TGCAGCGTTGAAGACGGTGTTGACTATGGCTACACCTTC. Translation: CSVEDGVDYGYTF.